The present T cell receptor beta chain was sequenced within a study of shared clonotypes between healthy human individuals. Study in general: Serving as donors were a couple of women and three men, whose ages spanned 18 to 49. For every donor, three CD4 naive, three CD4 memory, two CD8 naive and one CD8 memory plates were used.

Naive CD8 populations comprised CD45RO-negative cells positively selected for CCR7, excluding terminally differentiated effector memory CD45RA+ cells. Sorted-subset replicate PCR reactions contained 200 ng DNA, corresponding to tens of thousands of T cell genomes. Source study methods: With immunoSEQ giving junction-only sequences and no quality scores, filtering differed. The assay was immunoSEQ multiplex PCR, and TCRdb's table has in-frame clones only and misses some. The V and J calls and clone size were taken over from that table, and D and trimming were inferred from the DNA. The sample contains approximately 2,200,000 clones, 85% to 95% of which appear only once. Trimming took 3 bases from V and 12 from J, leaving 19 bases between them. This CDR3 has 13 amino acids. The germline CDR1 and CDR2 sequences are SGHRS and YFSETQ.

The chain links TRBV5-1 to TRBJ2-7; possibly TRBD1 or TRBD2 for D (5 bases each). Sequencing input: naive CD8+ T cells from PBMCs. This sequence originates from a man between 18 and 29 years old in good health. Some clones in this sample may be carry-over from other donors' samples. The CDR3 here is CASSSSWGGLGYF. In nucleotides, the CDR3 is TGCGCCAGCAGCTCCTCCTGGGGCGGGCTGGGGTACTTC.